The present T cell receptor beta chain was sequenced within a study of shared clonotypes between healthy human individuals. Study in general: Donors were a couple of women and a few men aged 18 to 49. Study-wide results and limits: Clonotypes shared by all four donors outscored non-shared clonotypes in generation probability.

Clones were sequenced by immunoSEQ multiplex PCR, and TCRdb holds only the in-frame ones, with some missing. Counted here are over 950,000 clones, approximately 75% occurring once; the ten biggest clones make up 0.85% to 1%. On this clone itself: The antigen is not known.

This receptor was taken from a young man in good health. Some clones in this sample may be carry-over from other donors' samples. Input material: memory CD4+ T cells from PBMCs. Subset meaning: CD45RA-negative fraction.

DNA for the CDR3: TGTGCCAGCAGCCCAGTGGACAGGGCCGGTGGCTACACCTTC. It yields the protein CASSPVDRAGGYTF. V gene TRBV5-4 combines with J gene TRBJ1-2; 8 bases fit TRBD1. This CDR3 comprises 14 residues. V trimming: 4 bases; J trimming: 7 bases; junction bases outside the gene matches: 9. Germline V CDR1 and CDR2: SGHNT, YYREEE (reference sequence).